One sample yielded the 11 T cell receptor beta chains listed below, sequenced in a study of shared clonotypes between healthy human individuals. Profiled with immunoSEQ multiplex PCR; TCRdb holds only in-frame clones, not every one. Of fewer than 600,000 clones detected, around 77% appear once; the ten largest clones hold approximately 12%. The specimen sequenced was PBMCs. These TCRs come from a woman in her thirties or forties in good health. Some clones in this sample may be carry-over from other donors' samples.

The rearrangement links TRBV14 to TRBJ2-5, with a possible D match to TRBD1 (5 bases). CDR3 size: 14 residues. V lost 0 bases and J lost 6, with 11 bases in between. Per the germline V gene, CDR1 is SGHDN and CDR2 is FVKESK. CDR3 sequence: CASSQEPTEQTQYF. CDR3 nucleotide sequence: TGTGCCAGCAGCCAAGAACCGACAGAACAGACCCAGTACTTC.

On this clone: A single base separates this from a much larger clone, so it may be a read error. Written as DNA, the CDR3 is TGTGCCAGCAGCCAGGCCGGGGAGCTGTTTTTT. Protein: CASSQAGELFF. The chain carries TRBV9 and TRBJ2-2; D uncertain. V lost 4 bases and J lost 6, with 4 bases in between. CDR3 size: 11 residues. Germline CDR1 SGDLS, CDR2 YYNGEE.

The chain combines TRBV6-5 with TRBJ2-7, with TRBD2 matching over 9 bases. V lost 7 bases, J lost 5 bases, and 6 bases stayed unmatched. Germline V gene data show CDR1 as MNHEY and CDR2 as SVGAGI. The CDR3 runs to 13 residues. CDR3 sequence: CASKKREVDEQYF. DNA for the CDR3: TGTGCCAGCAAAAAGCGGGAGGTCGACGAGCAGTACTTC.

This clone was recorded at least ten times. The chain recombines TRBV14 with TRBJ2-1; D unclear. CDR3 length: 12 amino acids. V lost 4 bases, J lost 8 bases, and 9 bases lay in between. Germline lookup yields CDR1 SGHDN and CDR2 FVKESK. The CDR3: CASSRDLDEQFF. In DNA form, the CDR3 reads TGTGCCAGCAGCCGCGACCTGGATGAGCAGTTCTTC.

This chain uses TRBV7-9 with TRBJ2-1; 10 nucleotides match TRBD2. The CDR3 runs to 15 residues. Germline trimming cut 2 bases from V and 7 bases from J; bases unmatched to any gene: 5. Germline V gene data show CDR1 as SEHNR and CDR2 as FQNEAQ (reference sequence). This CDR3 reads CASSLLAGVVNEQFF. CDR3 nucleotide sequence: TGTGCCAGCAGCTTACTAGCGGGAGTAGTAAATGAGCAGTTCTTC.

This clone showed up just a few times. V usage is TRBV5-1 and J usage is TRBJ2-1; 14 bases fit TRBD2. Germline lookup yields CDR1 SGHRS and CDR2 YFSETQ. CDR3 length equals 16 residues. V shed 4 bases, J shed 6 bases, and the junction held 6 bases outside the gene matches. DNA for the CDR3: TGCGCCAGCAGCCCGACCGGGACTAGCGGGGGCAATGAGCAGTTCTTC. The encoded protein is CASSPTGTSGGNEQFF.

As concerns this clone: The same CDR3 can be traced to other DNA sequences in this sample. The chain has TRBV4-1 and TRBJ1-2; D remains ambiguous. V lost 0 bases and J lost 5, with 10 bases in between. In germline, CDR1 is MGHRA, CDR2 YSYEKL. The CDR3 is 14 amino acids. In nucleotides, the CDR3 is TGCGCCAGCAGCCAAGATGGAGGTGGATATGGCTACACCTTC. This translates into CASSQDGGGYGYTF.

The chain joins TRBV28 to TRBJ1-4; no firm D call. With 3 bases removed from V and 8 bases from J, the gap between germline ends came to 13 bases. CDR1 and CDR2 (germline): MDHEN, SYDVKM. The CDR3 extends over 14 amino acids. The CDR3 reads CASSFSGVGEKLFF. CDR3 DNA sequence: TGTGCCAGCAGTTTCAGTGGAGTAGGGGAAAAACTGTTTTTT. The variable domain in full, with the rest retrieved from reference TRBV28 and TRBJ1-4, is DVKVTQSSRYLVKRTGEKVFLECVQDMDHENMFWYRQDPGLGLRLIYFSYDVKMKEKGDIPEGYSVSREKKERFSLILESASTNQTSMYLCASSFSGVGEKLFFGSGTQLSVL.

This clone turned up a few times. The chain recombines TRBV30 with TRBJ2-2; 7 positions match TRBD1. Per germline, CDR1 GTSNPN and CDR2 SVGIG (reference sequence). CDR3 size: 15 residues. With 0 bases clipped from V and 4 bases from J, the junction kept 5 bases outside the gene matches. This CDR3 is CAWSVVAGGTGELFF. The CDR3 DNA follows: TGTGCCTGGAGTGTAGTGGCAGGGGGCACCGGGGAGCTGTTTTTT.

The J gene is TRBJ2-5, the V gene TRBV18; D remains ambiguous. Trimming stripped 2 bases from V and 1 base from J, with 8 bases between. Germline V gene lookup returns CDR1 KGHSH and CDR2 LQKENI. The CDR3 has 14 residues. This CDR3 reads CASSPGPAQETQYF. The DNA for the CDR3 is TGTGCCAGCTCACCAGGGCCAGCCCAAGAGACCCAGTACTTC.

The genes are TRBV15 and TRBJ1-1; 7 bases match TRBD1. V shed 3 bases, J shed 1 base, and the junction held 5 bases outside the gene matches. This CDR3 has 15 amino acids. Looked up from germline, CDR1 is LNHNV and CDR2 is YYDKDF (reference sequence). The CDR3 bases are TGTGCCACCAGCAGCCCCGGGACAGCGAACACTGAAGCTTTCTTT. It encodes CATSSPGTANTEAFF.